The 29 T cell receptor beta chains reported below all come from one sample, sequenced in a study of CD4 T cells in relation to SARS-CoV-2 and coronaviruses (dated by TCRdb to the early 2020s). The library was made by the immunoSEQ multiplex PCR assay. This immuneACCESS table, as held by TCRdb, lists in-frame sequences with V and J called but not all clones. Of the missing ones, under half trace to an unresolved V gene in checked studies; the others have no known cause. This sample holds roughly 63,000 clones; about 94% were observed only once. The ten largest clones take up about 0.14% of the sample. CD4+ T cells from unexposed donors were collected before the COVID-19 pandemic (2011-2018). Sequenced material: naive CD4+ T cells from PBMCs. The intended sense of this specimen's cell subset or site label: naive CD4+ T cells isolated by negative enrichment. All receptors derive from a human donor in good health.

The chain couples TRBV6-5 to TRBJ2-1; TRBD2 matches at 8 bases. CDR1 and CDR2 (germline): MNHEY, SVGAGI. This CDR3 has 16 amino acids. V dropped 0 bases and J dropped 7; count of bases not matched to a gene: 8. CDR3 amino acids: CASSYSGSGSVNEQFF. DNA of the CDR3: TGTGCCAGCAGTTACTCGGGAAGCGGGAGTGTTAATGAGCAGTTCTTC.

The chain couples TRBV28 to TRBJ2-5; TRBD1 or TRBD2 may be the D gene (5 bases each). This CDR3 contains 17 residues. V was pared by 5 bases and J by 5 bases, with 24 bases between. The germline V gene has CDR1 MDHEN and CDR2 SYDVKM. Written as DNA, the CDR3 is TGTGCCAGCAGTCCCCCCCCCGGGGCGCAGGTTGGGGAGACCCAGTACTTC. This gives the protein CASSPPPGAQVGETQYF.

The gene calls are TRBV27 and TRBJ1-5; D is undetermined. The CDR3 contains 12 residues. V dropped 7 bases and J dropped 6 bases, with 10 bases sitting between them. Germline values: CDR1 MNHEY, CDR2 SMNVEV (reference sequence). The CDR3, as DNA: TGTGCCAGCAATAGGTTAGGTCAGCCCCAGCATTTT. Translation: CASNRLGQPQHF.

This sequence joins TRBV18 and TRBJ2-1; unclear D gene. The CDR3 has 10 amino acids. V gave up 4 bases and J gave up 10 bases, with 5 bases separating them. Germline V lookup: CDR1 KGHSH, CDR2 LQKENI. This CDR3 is CASSRAEQFF. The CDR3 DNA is TGTGCCAGCTCACGGGCAGAGCAGTTCTTC.

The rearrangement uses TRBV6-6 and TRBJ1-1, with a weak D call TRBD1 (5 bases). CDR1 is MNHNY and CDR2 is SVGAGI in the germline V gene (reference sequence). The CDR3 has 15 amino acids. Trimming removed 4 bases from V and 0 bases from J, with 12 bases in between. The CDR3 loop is CASSSMGLLNTEAFF. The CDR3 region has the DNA TGTGCCAGCAGTTCCATGGGACTGTTGAACACTGAAGCTTTCTTT.

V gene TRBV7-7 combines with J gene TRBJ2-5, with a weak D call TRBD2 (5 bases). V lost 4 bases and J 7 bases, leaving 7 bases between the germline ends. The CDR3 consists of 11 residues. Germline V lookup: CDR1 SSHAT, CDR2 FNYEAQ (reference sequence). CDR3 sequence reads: CASSSGGTQYF. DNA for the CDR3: TGTGCCAGCAGCTCTGGAGGGACCCAGTACTTC.

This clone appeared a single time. The CDR3 spells CASSRAIGYTF. The DNA of the CDR3 is TGTGCCAGCTCGCGGGCAATTGGCTACACCTTC. V is TRBV12-3 or TRBV12-4 and J is TRBJ1-2; D uncertain. Trimming took 8 bases from V and 7 from J, leaving 11 bases between them. The length of the CDR3 is 11 residues.

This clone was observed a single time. The CDR3 spells CASSPDRQGARGRAFF. CDR3 DNA: TGTGCCAGCAGCCCGGATCGGCAGGGGGCGCGGGGAAGAGCTTTCTTT. The chain employs TRBV7-9 and TRBJ1-1, with 8 bases aligning to TRBD1. The germline V gene has CDR1 SEHNR and CDR2 FQNEAQ (reference sequence). J lost 10 bases, V lost 5 bases, and 18 bases had no gene match. The CDR3 sequence is 16 residues long. Combining the CDR3 with reference TRBV7-9 and TRBJ1-1 gives the whole variable domain DTGVSQNPRHKITKRGQNVTFRCDPISEHNRLYWYRQTLGQGPEFLTYFQNEAQLEKSRLLSDRFSAERPKGSFSTLEIQRTEQGDSAMYLCASSPDRQGARGRAFFGQGTRLTVV.

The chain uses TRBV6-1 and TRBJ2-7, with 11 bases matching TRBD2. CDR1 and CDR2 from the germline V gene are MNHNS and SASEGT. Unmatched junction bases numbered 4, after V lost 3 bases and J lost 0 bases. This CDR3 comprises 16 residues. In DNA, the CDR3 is TGTGCCAGCAGTGAGTCCGGGACTAGCGGCTCCTACGAGCAGTACTTC. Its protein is CASSESGTSGSYEQYF.

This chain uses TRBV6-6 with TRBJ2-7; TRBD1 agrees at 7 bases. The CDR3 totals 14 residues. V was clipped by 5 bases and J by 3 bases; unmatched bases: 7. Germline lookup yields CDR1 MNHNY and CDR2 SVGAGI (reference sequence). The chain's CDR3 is CASSTGTAVYEQYF. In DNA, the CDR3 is TGTGCCAGCAGTACAGGGACAGCCGTCTACGAGCAGTACTTC.

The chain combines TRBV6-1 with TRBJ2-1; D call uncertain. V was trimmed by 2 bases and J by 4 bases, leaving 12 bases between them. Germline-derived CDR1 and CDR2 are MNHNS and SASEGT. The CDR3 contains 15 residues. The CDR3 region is CASSERLVLYNEQFF. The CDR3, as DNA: TGTGCCAGCAGTGAAAGGCTAGTCTTGTACAATGAGCAGTTCTTC.

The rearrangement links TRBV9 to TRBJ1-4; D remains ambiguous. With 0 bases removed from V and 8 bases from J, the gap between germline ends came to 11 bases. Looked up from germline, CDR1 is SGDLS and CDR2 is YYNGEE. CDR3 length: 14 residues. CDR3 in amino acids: CASSVGGREEKLFF. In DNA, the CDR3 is TGTGCCAGCAGCGTAGGGGGAAGGGAAGAAAAACTGTTTTTT.

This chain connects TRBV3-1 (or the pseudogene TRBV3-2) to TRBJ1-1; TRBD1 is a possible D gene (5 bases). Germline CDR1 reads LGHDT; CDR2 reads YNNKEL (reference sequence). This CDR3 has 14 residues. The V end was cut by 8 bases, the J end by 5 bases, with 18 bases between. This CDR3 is CASEAEGVGTEAFF. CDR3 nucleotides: TGTGCCAGCGAAGCAGAAGGGGTTGGTACTGAAGCTTTCTTT.

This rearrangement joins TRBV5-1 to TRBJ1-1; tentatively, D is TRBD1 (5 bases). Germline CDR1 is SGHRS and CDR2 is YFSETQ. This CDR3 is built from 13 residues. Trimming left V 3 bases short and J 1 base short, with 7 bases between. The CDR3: CASSWGENTEAFF. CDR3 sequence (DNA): TGCGCCAGCAGCTGGGGGGAGAACACTGAAGCTTTCTTT.

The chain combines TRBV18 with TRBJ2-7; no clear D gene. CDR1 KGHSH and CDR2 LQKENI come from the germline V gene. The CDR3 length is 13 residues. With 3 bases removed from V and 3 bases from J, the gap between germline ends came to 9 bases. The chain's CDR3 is CASSPSPNYEQYF. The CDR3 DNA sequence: TGTGCCAGCTCACCGAGCCCAAACTACGAGCAGTACTTC.

The CDR3 nucleotides are TGTGCCAGCAGCTTTCGGATTACCGGGGAGCTGTTTTTT. It codes for CASSFRITGELFF. The J gene is TRBJ2-2, the V gene TRBV5-4; D gene uncertain. The V and J ends lost 2 bases and 5 bases respectively, with 7 bases between them. CDR3 length: 13 residues. Per germline, CDR1 SGHNT and CDR2 YYREEE (reference sequence).

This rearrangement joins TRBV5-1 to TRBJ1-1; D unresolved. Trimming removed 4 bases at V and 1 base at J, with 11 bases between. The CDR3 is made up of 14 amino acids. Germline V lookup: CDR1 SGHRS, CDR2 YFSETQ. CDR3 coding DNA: TGCGCCAGCAGCGCGGGCCTGGGGAACACTGAAGCTTTCTTT. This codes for CASSAGLGNTEAFF.

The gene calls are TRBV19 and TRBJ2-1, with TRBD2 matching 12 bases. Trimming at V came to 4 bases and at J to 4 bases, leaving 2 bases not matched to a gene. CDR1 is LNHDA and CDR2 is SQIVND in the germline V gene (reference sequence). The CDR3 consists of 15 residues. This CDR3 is CASSRTSGKYNEQFF. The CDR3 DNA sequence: TGTGCCAGTAGTAGGACTAGCGGGAAATACAATGAGCAGTTCTTC. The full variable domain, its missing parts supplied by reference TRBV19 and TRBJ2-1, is DGGITQSPKYLFRKEGQNVTLSCEQNLNHDAMYWYRQDPGQGLRLIYYSQIVNDFQKGDIAEGYSVSREKKESFPLTVTSAQKNPTAFYLCASSRTSGKYNEQFFGPGTRLTVL.

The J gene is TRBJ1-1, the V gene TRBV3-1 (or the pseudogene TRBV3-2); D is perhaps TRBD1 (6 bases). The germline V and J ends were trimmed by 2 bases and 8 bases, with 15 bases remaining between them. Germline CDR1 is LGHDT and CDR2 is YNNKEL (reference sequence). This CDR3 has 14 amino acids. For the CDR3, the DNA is TGTGCCAGCAGCCAACAGGGGACCTCCGGCGAAGCTTTCTTT. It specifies CASSQQGTSGEAFF.

The CDR3 is CASSPVGEGKQNTQYF. The CDR3 DNA follows: TGTGCCAGCAGCCCAGTGGGGGAGGGCAAACAGAATACGCAGTATTTT. This chain joins TRBV7-9 and TRBJ2-3, with 7 bases lining up with TRBD2. Unmatched junction bases numbered 15, after V lost 5 bases and J lost 7 bases. Germline CDR1 and CDR2: SEHNR and FQNEAQ (reference sequence). The CDR3 length is 16 residues.

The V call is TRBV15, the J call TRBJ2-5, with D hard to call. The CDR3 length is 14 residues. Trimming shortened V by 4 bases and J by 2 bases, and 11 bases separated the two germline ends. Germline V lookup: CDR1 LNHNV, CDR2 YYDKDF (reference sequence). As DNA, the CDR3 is TGTGCCACCAGCACCTGGACGGAGCAAGAGACCCAGTACTTC. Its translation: CATSTWTEQETQYF.

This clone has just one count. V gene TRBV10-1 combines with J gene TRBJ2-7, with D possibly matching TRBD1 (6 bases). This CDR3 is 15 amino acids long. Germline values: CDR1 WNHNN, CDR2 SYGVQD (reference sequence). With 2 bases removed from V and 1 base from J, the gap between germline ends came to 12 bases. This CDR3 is CASSESQGISYEQYF. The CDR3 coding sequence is TGCGCCAGCAGTGAGAGCCAGGGGATTTCCTACGAGCAGTACTTC.

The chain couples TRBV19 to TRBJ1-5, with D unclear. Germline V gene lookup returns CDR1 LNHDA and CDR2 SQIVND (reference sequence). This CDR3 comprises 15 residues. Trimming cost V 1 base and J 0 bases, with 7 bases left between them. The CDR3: CASSIGGGSNQPQHF. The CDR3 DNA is TGTGCCAGTAGTATAGGGGGAGGTAGCAATCAGCCCCAGCATTTT. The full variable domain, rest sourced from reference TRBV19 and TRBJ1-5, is DGGITQSPKYLFRKEGQNVTLSCEQNLNHDAMYWYRQDPGQGLRLIYYSQIVNDFQKGDIAEGYSVSREKKESFPLTVTSAQKNPTAFYLCASSIGGGSNQPQHFGDGTRLSIL.

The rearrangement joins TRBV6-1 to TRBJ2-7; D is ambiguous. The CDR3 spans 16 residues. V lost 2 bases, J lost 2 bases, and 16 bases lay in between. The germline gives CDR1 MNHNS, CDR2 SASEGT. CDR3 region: CASSESRVAAPYEQYF. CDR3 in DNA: TGTGCCAGCAGTGAATCTCGGGTTGCCGCCCCCTACGAGCAGTACTTC.

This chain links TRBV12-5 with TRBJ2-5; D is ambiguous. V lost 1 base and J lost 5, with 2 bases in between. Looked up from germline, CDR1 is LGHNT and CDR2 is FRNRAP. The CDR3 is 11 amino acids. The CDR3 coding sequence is TGTGCTAGTGGTTTGGGGGAGACCCAGTACTTC. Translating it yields CASGLGETQYF.

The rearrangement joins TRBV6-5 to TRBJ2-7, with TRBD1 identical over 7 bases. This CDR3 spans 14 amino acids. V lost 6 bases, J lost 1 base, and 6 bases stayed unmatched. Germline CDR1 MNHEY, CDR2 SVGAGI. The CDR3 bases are TGTGCCAGCAGGCTGCACAGGGGATCCTACGAGCAGTACTTC. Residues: CASRLHRGSYEQYF.

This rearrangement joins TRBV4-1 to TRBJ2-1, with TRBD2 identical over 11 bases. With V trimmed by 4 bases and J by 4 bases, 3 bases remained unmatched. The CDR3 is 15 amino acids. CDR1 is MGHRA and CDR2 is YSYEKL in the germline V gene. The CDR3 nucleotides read TGCGCCAGCAGCCCGACTAGCGGGGCTTACAATGAGCAGTTCTTC. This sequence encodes CASSPTSGAYNEQFF.

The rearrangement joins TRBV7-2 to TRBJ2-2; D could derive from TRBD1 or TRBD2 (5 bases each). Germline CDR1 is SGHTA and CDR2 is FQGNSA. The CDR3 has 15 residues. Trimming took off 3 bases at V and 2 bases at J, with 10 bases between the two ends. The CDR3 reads CASSFGTGNTGELFF. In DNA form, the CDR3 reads TGTGCCAGCAGCTTCGGGACGGGTAACACCGGGGAGCTGTTTTTT.

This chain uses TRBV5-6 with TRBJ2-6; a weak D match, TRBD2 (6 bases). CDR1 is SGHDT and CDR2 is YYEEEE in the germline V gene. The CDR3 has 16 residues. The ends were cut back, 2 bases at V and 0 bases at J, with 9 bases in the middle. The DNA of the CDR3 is TGTGCCAGCAGCTTCGGGGGAGGCTCTGGGGCCAACGTCCTGACTTTC. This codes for CASSFGGGSGANVLTF.